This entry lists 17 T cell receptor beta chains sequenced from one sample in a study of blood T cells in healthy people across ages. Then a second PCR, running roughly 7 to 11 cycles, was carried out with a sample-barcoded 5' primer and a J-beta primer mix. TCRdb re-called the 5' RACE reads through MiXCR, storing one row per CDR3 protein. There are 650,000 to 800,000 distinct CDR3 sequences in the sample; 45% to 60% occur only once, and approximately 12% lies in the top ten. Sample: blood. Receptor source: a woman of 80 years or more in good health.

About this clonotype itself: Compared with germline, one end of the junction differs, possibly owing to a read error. The CDR3, as DNA: TGTGCCTGCAGCCAAGACCGGGGGCTAGGATCCAATGAGCAGTTCTTC. This gives the protein CACSQDRGLGSNEQFF. V usage is TRBV4-2 and J usage is TRBJ2-1, with D perhaps given as TRBD1 or TRBD2 (6 bases each). Germline CDR1 and CDR2: LGHNA and YNFKEQ. This CDR3 has 16 amino acids.

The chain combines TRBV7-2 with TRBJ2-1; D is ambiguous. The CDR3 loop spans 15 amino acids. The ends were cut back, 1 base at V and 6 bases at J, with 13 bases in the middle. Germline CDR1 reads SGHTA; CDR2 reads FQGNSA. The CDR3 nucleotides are TGTGCCAGCAGCTTAGGTCTACTAATAGGCAATGAGCAGTTCTTC. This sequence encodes CASSLGLLIGNEQFF.

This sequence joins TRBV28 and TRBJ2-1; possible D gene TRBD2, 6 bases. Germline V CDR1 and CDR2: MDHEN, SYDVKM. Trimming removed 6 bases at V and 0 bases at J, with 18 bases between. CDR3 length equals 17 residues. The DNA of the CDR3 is TGTGCCAGCAGCCGCAGGACACGGGGGAGCTCCTACAATGAGCAGTTCTTC. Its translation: CASSRRTRGSSYNEQFF. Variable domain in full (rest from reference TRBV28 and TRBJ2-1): DVKVTQSSRYLVKRTGEKVFLECVQDMDHENMFWYRQDPGLGLRLIYFSYDVKMKEKGDIPEGYSVSREKKERFSLILESASTNQTSMYLCASSRRTRGSSYNEQFFGPGTRLTVL.

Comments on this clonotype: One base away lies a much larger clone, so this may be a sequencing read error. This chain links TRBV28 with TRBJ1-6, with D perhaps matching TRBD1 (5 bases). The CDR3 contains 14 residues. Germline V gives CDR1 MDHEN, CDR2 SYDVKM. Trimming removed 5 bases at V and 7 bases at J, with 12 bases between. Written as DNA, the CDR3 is TGTGCCAGCAGTGCCGACAGCGCGAATTCACCCCTCCACTTT. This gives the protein CASSADSANSPLHF.

The CDR3 coding sequence is TGTGCCAGCAGTTATAGCGGGAGTGCAGCCGGGGAGCTGTTTTTT. Translated, it gives CASSYSGSAAGELFF. V gene TRBV12-3 or TRBV12-4 combines with J gene TRBJ2-2; 9 nucleotides line up with TRBD2. V gave up 4 bases and J gave up 6 bases; unmatched junction bases: 6. This CDR3 is built from 15 residues.

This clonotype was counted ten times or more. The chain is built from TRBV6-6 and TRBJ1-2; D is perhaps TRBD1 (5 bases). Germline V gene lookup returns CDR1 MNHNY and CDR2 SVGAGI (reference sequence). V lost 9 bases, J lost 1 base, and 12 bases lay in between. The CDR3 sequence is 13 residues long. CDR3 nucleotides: TGTGCCAGTCGAATGGGACTTAACTATGGCTACACCTTC. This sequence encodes CASRMGLNYGYTF.

The CDR3 protein is CASSPTRGSTDTQYF. CDR3 coding DNA: TGTGCCAGCAGTCCCACCAGGGGGTCAACAGATACGCAGTATTTT. The chain joins TRBV28 to TRBJ2-3; 7 nucleotides agree with TRBD1. Trimming took 5 bases from V and 3 from J; bases not matched to a gene: 8. The CDR3 is 15 amino acids. Germline CDR1 is MDHEN and CDR2 is SYDVKM.

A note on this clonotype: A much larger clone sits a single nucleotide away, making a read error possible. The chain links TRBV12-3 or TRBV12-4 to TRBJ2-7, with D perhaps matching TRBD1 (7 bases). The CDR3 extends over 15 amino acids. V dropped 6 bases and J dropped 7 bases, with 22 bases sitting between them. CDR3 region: CASSPGGWEYNEQYF. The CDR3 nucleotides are TGTGCCAGCAGCCCAGGGGGGTGGGAGTACAATGAGCAGTACTTC.

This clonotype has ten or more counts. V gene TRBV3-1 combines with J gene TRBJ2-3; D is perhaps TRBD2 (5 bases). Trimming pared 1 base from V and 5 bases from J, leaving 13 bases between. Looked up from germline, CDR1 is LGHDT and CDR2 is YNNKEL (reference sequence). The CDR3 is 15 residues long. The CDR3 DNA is TGTGCCAGCAGCCAAGTGACGGGAAGAGGAGATACGCAGTATTTT. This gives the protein CASSQVTGRGDTQYF.

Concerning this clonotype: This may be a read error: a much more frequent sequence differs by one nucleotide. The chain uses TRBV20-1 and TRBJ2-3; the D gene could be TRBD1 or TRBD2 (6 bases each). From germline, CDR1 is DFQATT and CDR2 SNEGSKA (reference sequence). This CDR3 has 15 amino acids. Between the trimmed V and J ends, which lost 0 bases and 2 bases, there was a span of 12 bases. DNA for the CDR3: TGCAGTGCTAGAGATGGGGGGCAGTTCACAGATACGCAGTATTTT. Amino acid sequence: CSARDGGQFTDTQYF.

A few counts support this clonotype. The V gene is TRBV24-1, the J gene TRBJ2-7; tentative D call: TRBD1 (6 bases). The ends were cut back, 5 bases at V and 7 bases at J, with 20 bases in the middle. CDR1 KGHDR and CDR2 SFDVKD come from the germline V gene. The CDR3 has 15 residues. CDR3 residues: CATSGTDKLYNEQYF. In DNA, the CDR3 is TGTGCCACCAGTGGGACAGACAAACTCTACAATGAGCAGTACTTC.

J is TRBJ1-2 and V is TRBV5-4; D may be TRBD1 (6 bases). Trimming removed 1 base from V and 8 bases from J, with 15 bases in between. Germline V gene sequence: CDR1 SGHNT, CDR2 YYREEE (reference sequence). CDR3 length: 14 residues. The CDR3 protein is CASSLRDTLGGYTF. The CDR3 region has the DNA TGTGCCAGCAGCTTGCGGGACACCCTGGGCGGCTACACCTTC.

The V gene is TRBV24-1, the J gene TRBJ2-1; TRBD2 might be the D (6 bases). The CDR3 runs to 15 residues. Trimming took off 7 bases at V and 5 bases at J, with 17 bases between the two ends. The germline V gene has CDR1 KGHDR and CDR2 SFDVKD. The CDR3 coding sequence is TGTGCCACCAGAGACCGGGACTCGAGAGACAATGAGCAGTTCTTC. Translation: CATRDRDSRDNEQFF.

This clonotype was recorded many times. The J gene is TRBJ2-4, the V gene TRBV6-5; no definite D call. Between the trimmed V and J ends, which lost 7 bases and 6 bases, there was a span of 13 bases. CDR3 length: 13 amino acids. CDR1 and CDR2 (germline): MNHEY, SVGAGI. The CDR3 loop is CASKGLRSNIQYF. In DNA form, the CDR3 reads TGTGCCAGCAAGGGTCTTCGCTCAAACATTCAGTACTTC.

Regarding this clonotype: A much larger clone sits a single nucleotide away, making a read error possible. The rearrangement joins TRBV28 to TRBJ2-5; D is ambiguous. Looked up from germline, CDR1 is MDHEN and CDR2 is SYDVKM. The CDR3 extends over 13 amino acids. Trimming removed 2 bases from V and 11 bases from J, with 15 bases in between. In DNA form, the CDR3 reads TGTGCCAGCAGTTTACTAAATCGCAATGAGCAGTACTTC. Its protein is CASSLLNRNEQYF.

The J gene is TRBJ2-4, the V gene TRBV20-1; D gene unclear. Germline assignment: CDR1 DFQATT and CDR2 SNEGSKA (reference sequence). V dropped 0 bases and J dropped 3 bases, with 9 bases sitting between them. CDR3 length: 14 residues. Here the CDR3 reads CSAREDLGKNIQYF. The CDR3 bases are TGCAGTGCTAGAGAAGATTTGGGCAAAAACATTCAGTACTTC.

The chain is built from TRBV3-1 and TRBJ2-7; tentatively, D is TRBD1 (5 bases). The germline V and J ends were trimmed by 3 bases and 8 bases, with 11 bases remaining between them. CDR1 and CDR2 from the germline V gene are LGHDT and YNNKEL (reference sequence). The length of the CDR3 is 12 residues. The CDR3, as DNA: TGTGCCAGCAGCCATGAAGGGGAAAAGCAGTACTTC. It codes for CASSHEGEKQYF.